This TCR beta chain was recorded in a study of T-cell reconstitution after alpha-beta-depleted transplantation in children. Notes on this clonotype: The antigen remains unidentified.

Unique molecular identifiers featured in how the TCRbeta library was prepared. TCRdb re-derived calls from the PCR reads in MiXCR, one entry per CDR3 protein. This sample has some 460,000 distinct CDR3 sequences, with under 20% found just once. Points from the study as a whole: Most T-cell counts and diversity one year after the transplant came from T cells that were newly produced. Reported findings indicate that, about two months after transplant, alpha-beta T cells came from several hundred expanded clones, which were derived from non-depleted graft cells.

V was shortened by 6 bases and J by 5 bases, with 9 bases between the two germline ends. Germline CDR1 and CDR2: SQVTM and ANQGSEA. This CDR3 has 11 residues. This clonotype originated in a boy under two years old who had a stem cell transplant for Wiskott-Aldrich syndrome, so the T cells may come from the graft donor. The rearrangement uses TRBV29-1 and TRBJ2-3, with D possibly being TRBD1 or TRBD2 (5 bases each). The sequencing used PBMCs, mostly from graft donor cells, collected 360 days after TCRalphabeta/CD19-depleted stem cell transplant. CDR3 region: CSVGDVDTQYF. The DNA of the CDR3 is TGCAGCGTGGGGGACGTAGATACGCAGTATTTT.